Shown below are 20 T cell receptor beta chains from a single sample sequenced in a study of blood T cell repertoires in COVID-19. Method: immunoSEQ multiplex PCR; TCRdb's copy keeps in-frame clones and lacks some. The sample yields tens of thousands of clones, 65% to 85% seen once. The sequenced material came from peripheral blood. Source of these receptors: a man aged 50 to 60 with acute or convalescent COVID-19.

This rearrangement joins TRBV18 to TRBJ1-4, with D possibly being TRBD1 (6 bases). Germline CDR1 KGHSH, CDR2 LQKENI. The CDR3 has 14 amino acids. Trimming removed 0 bases from V and 7 bases from J, with 9 bases in between. The CDR3 spells CASSPPGASEKLFF. The CDR3 nucleotides read TGTGCCAGCTCACCACCGGGGGCGAGTGAAAAACTGTTTTTT.

The V call is TRBV7-2, the J call TRBJ1-5; D is unclear. The CDR3 has 13 residues. Germline V gene data show CDR1 as SGHTA and CDR2 as FQGNSA. The V end lost 2 bases, the J end lost 5 bases, and 7 bases lay between the germline ends. CDR3 DNA sequence: TGTGCCAGCAGCTTATCGTCCGATCAGCCCCAGCATTTT. This gives the protein CASSLSSDQPQHF.

This clone was picked up a small number of times. The genes are TRBV19 and TRBJ1-2; 7 bases fit TRBD1. CDR3 length: 13 residues. The germline CDR1 and CDR2 sequences are LNHDA and SQIVND (reference sequence). V was clipped by 5 bases and J by 5 bases; unmatched bases: 5. This CDR3 reads CASSPSTGYGYTF. The DNA of the CDR3 is TGTGCCAGTAGTCCTTCGACAGGGTATGGCTACACCTTC.

J is TRBJ2-7 and V is TRBV27; D not resolved. With 6 bases removed from V and 0 bases from J, the gap between germline ends came to 15 bases. The CDR3 consists of 15 residues. Germline assignment: CDR1 MNHEY and CDR2 SMNVEV (reference sequence). CDR3 protein: CASSPVIPSSYEQYF. In nucleotides, the CDR3 is TGTGCCAGCAGCCCGGTTATCCCGAGCTCCTACGAGCAGTACTTC.

The CDR3 nucleotides are TGTGCCAGCAGCCCAATCGGGACAGGTGTAGATTCACCCCTCCACTTT. Residues: CASSPIGTGVDSPLHF. This chain connects TRBV28 to TRBJ1-6, with 8 bases lining up with TRBD1. Losses at the gene ends were 6 bases for V and 8 bases for J; bases not matched to a gene: 12. CDR3 size: 16 residues. CDR1 MDHEN and CDR2 SYDVKM come from the germline V gene. The full variable domain, with the rest looked up from reference TRBV28 and TRBJ1-6, is DVKVTQSSRYLVKRTGEKVFLECVQDMDHENMFWYRQDPGLGLRLIYFSYDVKMKEKGDIPEGYSVSREKKERFSLILESASTNQTSMYLCASSPIGTGVDSPLHFGNGTRLTVT.

The V and J genes are TRBV27 and TRBJ2-7, with 13 nucleotides matching TRBD2. The CDR3 loop spans 16 amino acids. Germline V gene sequence: CDR1 MNHEY, CDR2 SMNVEV (reference sequence). V was clipped by 2 bases and J by 5 bases; unmatched bases: 6. The CDR3 loop reads CASSLERTSGSHEQYF. In nucleotides, the CDR3 is TGTGCCAGCAGTTTAGAGAGGACTAGCGGGAGTCACGAGCAGTACTTC.

This clone occurred a few times. This sequence joins TRBV28 and TRBJ1-3, with D unresolved. The CDR3 contains 15 residues. Deletions cut 7 bases from V and 1 base from J, with 14 bases between. Germline CDR1 reads MDHEN; CDR2 reads SYDVKM. The CDR3 protein is CASITPSGSGNTIYF. CDR3 coding DNA: TGTGCCAGCATCACTCCCAGCGGTTCTGGAAACACCATATATTTT.

The rearrangement links TRBV3-1 (or the pseudogene TRBV3-2) to TRBJ2-7, with D tentatively TRBD1 (5 bases). Germline V gene data show CDR1 as LGHDT and CDR2 as YNNKEL (reference sequence). The CDR3 extends over 12 amino acids. Trimming cost V 5 bases and J 9 bases, with 14 bases left between them. The CDR3 is CASSYTNQGQYF. In nucleotides, the CDR3 is TGTGCCAGCAGCTACACTAACCAGGGGCAGTACTTC.

The chain combines TRBV7-9 with TRBJ2-7; TRBD1 agrees at 8 bases. Per the germline V gene, CDR1 is SEHNR and CDR2 is FQNEAQ (reference sequence). Unmatched junction bases numbered 6, after V lost 4 bases and J lost 4 bases. The CDR3 has 14 amino acids. The CDR3 loop is CASSSRTGRYEQYF. The CDR3 bases are TGTGCCAGCAGCTCTAGGACAGGGAGGTACGAGCAGTACTTC.

This clone was seen just once. V usage is TRBV6-6 and J usage is TRBJ1-4; D possibly corresponds to TRBD1 (5 bases). Trimming stripped 2 bases from V and 3 bases from J, with 10 bases between. The germline V gene has CDR1 MNHNY and CDR2 SVGAGI (reference sequence). The CDR3 has 15 residues. CDR3 DNA sequence: TGTGCCAGCAGTTACAGCGACAGCTCTAATGAAAAACTGTTTTTT. Its protein is CASSYSDSSNEKLFF.

The V call is TRBV4-1, the J call TRBJ1-1, with D maybe TRBD1 (5 bases). The CDR3 sequence is 14 residues long. Germline assignment: CDR1 MGHRA and CDR2 YSYEKL. Trimming took 6 bases from V and 2 from J, leaving 13 bases between them. The CDR3, as DNA: TGCGCCAGCAGTCAAAGGGGTTATAACACTGAAGCTTTCTTT. It is translated as CASSQRGYNTEAFF.

This sequence joins TRBV3-1 (or the pseudogene TRBV3-2) and TRBJ1-2; tentative D call: TRBD1 (6 bases). Germline loops: CDR1 LGHDT, CDR2 YNNKEL (reference sequence). The CDR3 is 15 amino acids. Trimming removed 1 base at V and 4 bases at J, with 13 bases between. DNA of the CDR3: TGTGCCAGCAGCCAAGTCGGACAGCTTACCTATGGCTACACCTTC. This codes for CASSQVGQLTYGYTF.

V gene TRBV19 combines with J gene TRBJ2-5; the match to TRBD1 covers 8 bases. The J segment lost 3 bases and the V segment lost 6 bases, leaving 12 bases of the junction unmatched. Per the germline V gene, CDR1 is LNHDA and CDR2 is SQIVND (reference sequence). CDR3 size: 16 residues. The CDR3 region has the DNA TGTGCCAGTAGACAACAGGGGGTCGGCGCGAAAGAGACCCAGTACTTC. Translating gives CASRQQGVGAKETQYF.

The chain employs TRBV2 and TRBJ2-7; 7 bases line up with TRBD1. This CDR3 contains 14 residues. V was pared by 7 bases and J by 0 bases, with 6 bases of the junction left unmatched. Per the germline V gene, CDR1 is SNHLY and CDR2 is FYNNEI. The CDR3 DNA sequence: TGTGCCAGCATGGGACAGCGTCTCTCCTACGAGCAGTACTTC. Translated: CASMGQRLSYEQYF.

V gene TRBV9 combines with J gene TRBJ1-6; D unresolved. V was cut by 0 bases and J by 7 bases, with 5 bases left in between. The CDR3 totals 13 residues. CDR1 and CDR2 (germline): SGDLS, YYNGEE. The DNA of the CDR3 is TGTGCCAGCAGCGTAGCGGGGAATTCACCCCTCCACTTT. Its translation: CASSVAGNSPLHF.

This clone has a single count. This chain joins TRBV7-9 and TRBJ2-5; TRBD2 agrees at 12 bases. From germline, CDR1 is SEHNR and CDR2 FQNEAQ (reference sequence). The CDR3 sequence is 16 residues long. J lost 3 bases, V lost 2 bases, and 4 bases had no gene match. CDR3 DNA: TGTGCCAGCAGCTTAATCCCTAGCGGGGGGGAAGAGACCCAGTACTTC. It encodes CASSLIPSGGEETQYF.

The rearrangement joins TRBV27 to TRBJ1-5; 8 bases are shared with TRBD1. This CDR3 spans 17 amino acids. Germline V lookup: CDR1 MNHEY, CDR2 SMNVEV (reference sequence). V was pared by 0 bases and J by 0 bases, with 4 bases of the junction left unmatched. The CDR3 protein is CASSLSYRGYSNQPQHF. The CDR3, as DNA: TGTGCCAGCAGTTTATCTTACAGGGGGTATAGCAATCAGCCCCAGCATTTT.

This clone was seen a single time. The J gene is TRBJ1-1, the V gene TRBV6-5, with unresolved D. Trimming stripped 0 bases from V and 1 base from J, with 6 bases between. This CDR3 is 14 amino acids long. Per germline, CDR1 MNHEY and CDR2 SVGAGI. CDR3 DNA: TGTGCCAGCAGTTACTCGAGGAGGAACACTGAAGCTTTCTTT. Translation: CASSYSRRNTEAFF.

The V gene is TRBV7-9, the J gene TRBJ1-1; possible D gene TRBD1, 5 bases. CDR3 size: 14 residues. Trimming removed 7 bases at V and 4 bases at J, with 16 bases between. Germline assignment: CDR1 SEHNR and CDR2 FQNEAQ (reference sequence). DNA of the CDR3: TGTGCCAGCAACCAGCGGGGGATTGGCACTGAAGCTTTCTTT. The encoded protein is CASNQRGIGTEAFF.

The chain is built from TRBV14 and TRBJ1-5; 8 positions agree with TRBD1. CDR1 and CDR2 (germline): SGHDN, FVKESK. The CDR3 loop spans 15 amino acids. J lost 5 bases, V lost 0 bases, and 3 bases had no gene match. CDR3 loop: CASSQESRGHQPQHF. The CDR3 DNA reads as TGTGCCAGCAGCCAAGAAAGCAGGGGGCATCAGCCCCAGCATTTT.